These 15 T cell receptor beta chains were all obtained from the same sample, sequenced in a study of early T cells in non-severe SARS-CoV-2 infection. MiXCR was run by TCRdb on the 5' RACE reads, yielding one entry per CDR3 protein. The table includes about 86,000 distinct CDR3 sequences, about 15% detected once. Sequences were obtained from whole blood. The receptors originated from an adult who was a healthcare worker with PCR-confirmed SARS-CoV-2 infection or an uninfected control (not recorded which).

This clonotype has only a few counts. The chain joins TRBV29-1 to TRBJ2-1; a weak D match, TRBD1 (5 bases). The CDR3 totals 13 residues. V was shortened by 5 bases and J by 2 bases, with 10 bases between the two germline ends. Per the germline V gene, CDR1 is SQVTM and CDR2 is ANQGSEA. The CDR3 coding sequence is TGCAGCGTTCAAGGGGTAGCCTACAATGAGCAGTTCTTC. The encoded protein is CSVQGVAYNEQFF.

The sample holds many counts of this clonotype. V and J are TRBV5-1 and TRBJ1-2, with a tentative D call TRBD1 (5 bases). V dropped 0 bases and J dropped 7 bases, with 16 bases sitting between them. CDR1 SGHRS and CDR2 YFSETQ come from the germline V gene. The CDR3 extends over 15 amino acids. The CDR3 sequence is CASSLAVQGSGGYTF. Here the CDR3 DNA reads TGCGCCAGCAGCTTGGCGGTGCAGGGTTCCGGTGGCTACACCTTC.

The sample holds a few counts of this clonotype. As DNA, the CDR3 is TGCAGTGCTAGAGGGACAGGGACCTACGAGCAGTACTTC. Its protein product is CSARGTGTYEQYF. This chain links TRBV20-1 with TRBJ2-7, with TRBD1 matching over 8 bases. CDR1 is DFQATT and CDR2 is SNEGSKA in the germline V gene (reference sequence). This CDR3 region has 13 residues. V trimming: 1 base; J trimming: 2 bases; junction bases outside the gene matches: 1.

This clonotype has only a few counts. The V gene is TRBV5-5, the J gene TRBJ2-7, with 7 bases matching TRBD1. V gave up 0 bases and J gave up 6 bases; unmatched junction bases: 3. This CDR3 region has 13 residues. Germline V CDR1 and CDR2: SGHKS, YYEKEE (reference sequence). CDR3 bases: TGTGCCAGCAGCTTGGAGAGGGGGCGCGAGCAGTACTTC. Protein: CASSLERGREQYF.

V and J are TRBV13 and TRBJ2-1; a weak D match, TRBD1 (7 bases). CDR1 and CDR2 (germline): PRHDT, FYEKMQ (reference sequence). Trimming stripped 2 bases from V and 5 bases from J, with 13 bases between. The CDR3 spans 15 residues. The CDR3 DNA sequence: TGTGCCAGCAGCTTACCAGGGGGGTTAAACAATGAGCAGTTCTTC. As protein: CASSLPGGLNNEQFF.

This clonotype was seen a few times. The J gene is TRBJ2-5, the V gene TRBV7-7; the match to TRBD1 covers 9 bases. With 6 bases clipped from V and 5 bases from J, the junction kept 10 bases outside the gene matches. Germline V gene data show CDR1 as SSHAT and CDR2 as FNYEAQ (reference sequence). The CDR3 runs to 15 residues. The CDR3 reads CASSPGTGKSETQYF. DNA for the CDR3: TGTGCCAGCAGTCCAGGGACAGGGAAGTCGGAGACCCAGTACTTC.

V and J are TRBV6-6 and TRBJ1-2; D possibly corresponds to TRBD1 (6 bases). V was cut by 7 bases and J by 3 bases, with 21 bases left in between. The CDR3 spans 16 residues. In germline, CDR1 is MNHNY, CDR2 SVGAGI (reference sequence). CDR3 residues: CASTLHREGTHYGYTF. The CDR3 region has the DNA TGTGCCAGCACCCTTCACAGGGAAGGGACCCACTATGGCTACACCTTC.

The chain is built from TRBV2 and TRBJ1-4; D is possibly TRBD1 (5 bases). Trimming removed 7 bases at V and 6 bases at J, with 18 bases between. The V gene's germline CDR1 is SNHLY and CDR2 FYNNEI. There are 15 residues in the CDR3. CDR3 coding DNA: TGTGCCAGCATTACCGCCAGGGTAGGGGATGAAAAACTGTTTTTT. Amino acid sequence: CASITARVGDEKLFF. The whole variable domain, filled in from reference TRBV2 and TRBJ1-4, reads EPEVTQTPSHQVTQMGQEVILRCVPISNHLYFYWYRQILGQKVEFLVSFYNNEISEKSEIFDDQFSVERPDGSNFTLKIRSTKLEDSAMYFCASITARVGDEKLFFGSGTQLSVL.

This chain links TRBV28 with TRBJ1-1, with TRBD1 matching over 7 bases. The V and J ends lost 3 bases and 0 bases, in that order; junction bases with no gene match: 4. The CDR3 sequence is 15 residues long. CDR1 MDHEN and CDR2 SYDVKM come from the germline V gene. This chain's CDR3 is CASSFRGGMNTEAFF. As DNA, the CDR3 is TGTGCCAGCAGTTTCAGGGGGGGGATGAACACTGAAGCTTTCTTT.

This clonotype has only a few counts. The CDR3 sequence is CASSKDRYTAKNIQYF. The CDR3 DNA reads as TGTGCCAGCTCAAAGGACCGCTACACAGCCAAAAACATTCAGTACTTC. V usage is TRBV18 and J usage is TRBJ2-4; D is unresolved. The V gene's germline CDR1 is KGHSH and CDR2 LQKENI. The CDR3 is 16 amino acids. The V end lost 5 bases, the J end lost 0 bases, and 14 bases lay between the germline ends.

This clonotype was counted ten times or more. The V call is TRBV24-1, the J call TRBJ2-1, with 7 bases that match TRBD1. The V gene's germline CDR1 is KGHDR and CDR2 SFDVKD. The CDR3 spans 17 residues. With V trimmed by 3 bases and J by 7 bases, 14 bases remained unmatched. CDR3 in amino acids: CATSDRGPRGSPNEQFF. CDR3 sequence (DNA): TGTGCCACCAGTGATAGGGGGCCCAGGGGCAGCCCTAATGAGCAGTTCTTC.

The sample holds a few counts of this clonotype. In nucleotides, the CDR3 is TGTGCCAGCACTCATACCGGACTAGCGCGCGAGCAGTACTTC. Its translation is CASTHTGLAREQYF. This chain links TRBV6-5 with TRBJ2-7; 9 nucleotides line up with TRBD2. This CDR3 spans 14 amino acids. The V gene's germline CDR1 is MNHEY and CDR2 SVGAGI. The V segment lost 7 bases and the J segment 6 bases; nucleotides outside the gene matches: 10.

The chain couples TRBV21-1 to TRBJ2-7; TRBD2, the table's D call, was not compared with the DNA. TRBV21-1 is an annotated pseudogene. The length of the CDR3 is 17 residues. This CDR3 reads CASSKVGPSGRTHEQYF. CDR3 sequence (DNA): TGTGCCAGCAGCAAAGTGGGCCCTAGCGGTAGAACTCACGAGCAGTACTTC.

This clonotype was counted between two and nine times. As DNA, the CDR3 is TGTGCCAGCAGTTCCCGACTAGCGGGAGGGATAGACGAGCAGTACTTC. Its protein is CASSSRLAGGIDEQYF. The chain combines TRBV7-6 with TRBJ2-7; 14 nucleotides agree with TRBD2. The V and J ends lost 6 bases and 5 bases, in that order; junction bases with no gene match: 9. The V gene's germline CDR1 is SGHVS and CDR2 FNYEAQ. This CDR3 is 16 amino acids long.

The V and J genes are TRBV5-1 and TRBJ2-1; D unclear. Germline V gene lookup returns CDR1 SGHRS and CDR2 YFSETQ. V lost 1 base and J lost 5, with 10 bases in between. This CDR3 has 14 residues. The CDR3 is CASSLWDSDNEQFF. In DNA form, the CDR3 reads TGCGCCAGCAGCTTGTGGGATAGTGACAATGAGCAGTTCTTC.